Listed below are T cell receptor beta chains from one sample, sequenced in a study of shared clonotypes between healthy human individuals. Using immunoSEQ multiplex PCR, the repertoire was profiled, and TCRdb retains in-frame clones only, with some absent. The sample shows approximately 1.9 million clones, 93% of them seen only once. The sequencing input was naive CD8+ T cells from PBMCs. Receptor source: a man between 18 and 35 years old in good health. Some clones in this sample may be carry-over from other donors' samples. The CDR3 runs from the conserved cysteine through the conserved F or W. The D gene is left open where the match is weak. Clone size appears in some rows only: once, few, many, or a class for an expanded clone.

TRBJ1-1	TRBV30	.	.	CAWSLFPGEAFF	TGTGCCTGGAGCCTTTTTCCGGGGGAAGCTTTCTTT
TRBJ2-7	TRBV19	.	TRBD2	CASSARGGIYEQYF	TGTGCCAGTAGTGCGCGCGGGGGAATCTACGAGCAGTACTTC
TRBJ2-7	TRBV7-2	.	TRBD1	CASSWDRASSYEQYF	TGTGCCAGCAGCTGGGACAGGGCGAGCTCCTACGAGCAGTACTTC
TRBJ1-1	TRBV30	few	.	CAWMAGLNTEAFF	TGTGCCTGGATGGCAGGCCTGAACACTGAAGCTTTCTTT
TRBJ1-1	TRBV11-2	.	.	CASSRVGANTEAFF	TGTGCCAGCAGCCGAGTCGGTGCCAACACTGAAGCTTTCTTT
TRBJ2-2	TRBV6-1	few	.	CASSDTGELFF	TGTGCCAGCAGTGACACCGGGGAGCTGTTTTTT
TRBJ2-1	TRBV5-6	once	TRBD1	CASSFVRGYEQFF	TGTGCCAGCAGCTTCGTCAGGGGGTATGAGCAGTTCTTC
TRBJ1-2	TRBV9	.	.	CASSVEAGAAYGYTF	TGTGCCAGCAGCGTGGAAGCAGGAGCGGCCTATGGCTACACCTTC
TRBJ1-3	TRBV28	.	.	CASSSTKISGNTIYF	TGTGCCAGCAGTTCGACAAAGATCTCTGGAAACACCATATATTTT
TRBJ1-1	TRBV2	.	.	CASSTRVGSLNTEAFF	TGTGCCAGCAGCACCCGAGTGGGCAGCTTGAACACTGAAGCTTTCTTT
TRBJ2-7	TRBV9	.	.	CASSVGGGNYEQYF	TGTGCCAGCAGCGTAGGAGGCGGGAACTACGAGCAGTACTTC
TRBJ2-5	TRBV10-3	once	TRBD1	CATTGTGVQETQYF	TGTGCCACAACCGGGACAGGGGTGCAAGAGACCCAGTACTTC
TRBJ1-1	TRBV2	.	.	CASSVAYEGVNTEAFF	TGTGCCAGCAGCGTGGCCTACGAGGGGGTTAACACTGAAGCTTTCTTT
TRBJ2-7	TRBV5-1	.	.	CASNPYDGRLGEQYF	TGCGCCAGCAACCCGTACGACGGCCGACTGGGCGAGCAGTACTTC
TRBJ1-3	TRBV27	.	TRBD1	CASSETGQGNTIYF	TGTGCCAGCAGTGAGACAGGGCAAGGAAACACCATATATTTT
TRBJ2-1	TRBV6-6	once	.	CASSYFQGNEQFF	TGTGCCAGCAGTTACTTTCAGGGAAATGAGCAGTTCTTC
TRBJ2-1	TRBV2	.	TRBD1	CASSKTGVYNNEQFF	TGTGCCAGCAGCAAAACAGGGGTCTATAACAATGAGCAGTTCTTC
TRBJ2-1	TRBV19	.	TRBD2	CASSVGLAGEQFF	TGTGCCAGTAGTGTGGGACTAGCAGGTGAGCAGTTCTTC
TRBJ2-5	TRBV28	.	TRBD1	CASSFSATGRQETQYF	TGTGCCAGCAGTTTTTCGGCGACAGGGCGACAAGAGACCCAGTACTTC
TRBJ2-7	TRBV28	.	.	CASSLQGNYEQYF	TGTGCCAGCAGTTTACAGGGGAACTACGAGCAGTACTTC
TRBJ1-3	TRBV10-3	.	.	CAITRGDITIYF	TGTGCCATCACGCGGGGGGACATTACCATATATTTT
TRBJ2-1	TRBV5-1	.	TRBD2	CASSGLGLAGLGNEQFF	TGCGCCAGCAGCGGGCTGGGACTAGCGGGACTGGGGAATGAGCAGTTCTTC
TRBJ1-2	TRBV13	.	.	CASSLRIMGYGYTF	TGTGCCAGCAGCCTACGGATTATGGGTTATGGCTACACCTTC
TRBJ2-6	TRBV6-1	.	.	CASPELHSGANVLTF	TGTGCCAGCCCAGAATTGCATTCTGGGGCCAACGTCCTGACTTTC
TRBJ1-1	TRBV7-5	.	.	CARSSKREEAFF	TGTGCCAGAAGCTCGAAGCGGGAAGAAGCTTTCTTT
TRBJ1-1	TRBV7-6	.	.	CASSLEALLNMNTEAFF	TGTGCCAGCAGCTTAGAGGCCCTACTTAACATGAACACTGAAGCTTTCTTT
TRBJ2-5	TRBV4-1	.	TRBD1	CASSQGTGPQETQYF	TGCGCCAGCAGCCAAGGGACAGGACCCCAAGAGACCCAGTACTTC
TRBJ2-1	TRBV14	.	.	CASSQVLVSYNEQFF	TGTGCCAGCAGCCAGGTTCTTGTTTCCTACAATGAGCAGTTCTTC
TRBJ2-2	TRBV27	.	.	CASSLKGMNTGELFF	TGTGCCAGCAGTTTGAAAGGGATGAACACCGGGGAGCTGTTTTTT
TRBJ2-1	TRBV2	.	.	CASSEGVEGPTWWEQFF	TGTGCCAGCAGTGAAGGGGTAGAGGGACCGACCTGGTGGGAGCAGTTCTTC
TRBJ1-1	TRBV5-4	.	TRBD1	CASSRRDRVGTEAFF	TGTGCCAGCAGCCGAAGGGACAGGGTGGGCACTGAAGCTTTCTTT
TRBJ2-3	TRBV7-2	.	TRBD2	CASSPRLAALPGDTQYF	TGTGCCAGCAGCCCCAGGCTAGCGGCCCTTCCTGGGGATACGCAGTATTTT
TRBJ1-2	TRBV14	.	TRBD1	CASSPPHVGDRGDWARGYTF	TGTGCCAGCAGCCCCCCTCATGTAGGGGACAGGGGGGATTGGGCGCGAGGCTACACCTTC
TRBJ2-5	TRBV19	.	TRBD2	CASSTWREGQETQYF	TGTGCCAGTAGTACTTGGCGGGAGGGCCAAGAGACCCAGTACTTC
TRBJ2-3	TRBV11-2	.	TRBD2	CASSLLGEGLGDTQYF	TGTGCCAGCAGCCTGCTAGGGGAGGGCCTGGGAGATACGCAGTATTTT
TRBJ2-7	TRBV5-1	.	TRBD2	CASSQLAGSEQYF	TGCGCCAGCAGCCAACTAGCGGGAAGCGAGCAGTACTTC
TRBJ2-3	TRBV29-1	.	.	CSAISDTQYF	TGCAGCGCCATAAGTGATACGCAGTATTTT
TRBJ2-7	TRBV6-1	.	.	CASSERLWGNEQYF	TGTGCCAGCAGTGAAAGGTTGTGGGGGAACGAGCAGTACTTC
TRBJ2-1	TRBV7-9	.	TRBD2	CASSSGSGTRYLEQFF	TGTGCCAGCAGTTCAGGTTCCGGGACTAGATATCTTGAGCAGTTCTTC
TRBJ2-7	TRBV27	.	TRBD1	CASSLTPGTGGEQYF	TGTGCCAGCAGTCTTACTCCCGGGACAGGGGGCGAGCAGTACTTC
TRBJ2-1	TRBV28	.	TRBD2	CASSLGTLATLYNEQFF	TGTGCCAGCAGTTTGGGCACACTAGCGACGCTGTACAATGAGCAGTTCTTC
TRBJ1-4	TRBV27	.	.	CASSLRDRDEKLFF	TGTGCCAGCAGTTTAAGGGACCGGGATGAAAAACTGTTTTTT
TRBJ2-1	TRBV6-5	.	.	CASTVGGTGVNEQFF	TGTGCCAGCACGGTGGGCGGGACCGGGGTCAATGAGCAGTTCTTC
TRBJ2-1	TRBV7-6	.	.	CASSRRDREQFF	TGTGCCAGCAGCCGCAGGGATAGGGAGCAGTTCTTC
TRBJ2-1	TRBV7-9	.	.	CASSPDLGGLNEQFF	TGTGCCAGCAGCCCGGACCTCGGGGGGCTCAATGAGCAGTTCTTC
TRBJ2-7	TRBV5-1	.	.	CASSLGLGGRESYEQYF	TGCGCCAGCAGCTTGGGACTTGGGGGGAGAGAATCCTACGAGCAGTACTTC
TRBJ2-1	TRBV7-9	.	.	CAGGAHNEQFF	TGTGCCGGGGGGGCCCACAATGAGCAGTTCTTC
TRBJ2-3	TRBV9	.	.	CASSKSGLTDTQYF	TGTGCCAGCAGCAAAAGCGGCCTCACAGATACGCAGTATTTT
TRBJ2-3	TRBV9	.	TRBD2	CASSVPQRGPFTDTQYF	TGTGCCAGCAGCGTACCACAGCGGGGGCCTTTCACAGATACGCAGTATTTT
TRBJ2-2	TRBV7-8	.	.	CASSFRQLIPNTGELFF	TGTGCCAGCAGCTTTCGACAGTTGATCCCCAACACCGGGGAGCTGTTTTTT
TRBJ2-3	TRBV27	.	.	CASSQWGHDPSTDTQYF	TGTGCCAGCAGTCAATGGGGGCACGATCCTAGCACAGATACGCAGTATTTT
TRBJ1-2	TRBV5-4	.	.	CASSLPVHNNYGYTF	TGTGCCAGCAGCTTACCCGTACACAATAACTATGGCTACACCTTC
TRBJ1-1	TRBV30	.	.	CAWSWGVKNTEAFF	TGTGCCTGGAGTTGGGGGGTGAAAAACACTGAAGCTTTCTTT
TRBJ2-1	TRBV2	.	.	CAEISGVGPNEQFF	TGTGCAGAGATCTCGGGGGTGGGGCCCAATGAGCAGTTCTTC
TRBJ2-2	TRBV9	.	.	CASSVRMGRLDNPKSTGELFF	TGTGCCAGCAGCGTCCGAATGGGACGTCTAGATAACCCAAAATCCACCGGGGAGCTGTTTTTT